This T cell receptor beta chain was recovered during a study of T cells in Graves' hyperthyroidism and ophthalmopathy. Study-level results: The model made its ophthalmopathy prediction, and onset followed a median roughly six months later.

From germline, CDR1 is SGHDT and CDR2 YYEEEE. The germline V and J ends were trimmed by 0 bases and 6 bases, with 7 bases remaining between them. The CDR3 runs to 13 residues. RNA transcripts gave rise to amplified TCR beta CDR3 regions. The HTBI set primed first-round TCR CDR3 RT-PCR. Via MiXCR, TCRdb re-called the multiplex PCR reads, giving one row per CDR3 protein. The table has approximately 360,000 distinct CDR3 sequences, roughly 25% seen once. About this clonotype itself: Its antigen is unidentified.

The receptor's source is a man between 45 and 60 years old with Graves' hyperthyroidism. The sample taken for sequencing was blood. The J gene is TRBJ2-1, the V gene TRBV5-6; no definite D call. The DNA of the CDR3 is TGTGCCAGCAGCTTGGCCTCGGTCAATGAGCAGTTCTTC. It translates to CASSLASVNEQFF.